The T cell receptor (beta chain) described here comes from a study of naive and memory T cell subsets. Points from the study as a whole: A few larger clonotypes appeared in naive repertoires, especially CD8, possibly memory cells re-expressing CD45RA. Over 85% of naive TCR sequences appeared only once, unlike memory subsets. Naive and memory repertoire findings lacked a ground truth for validation.

This clonotype was counted only a few times. The target antigen is unknown. Two oligonucleotides, mixed equimolar, formed the beta constant-region primer covering TRBC1 and TRBC2. Ligated cDNA was amplified by four rounds of PCR with nested alpha and beta constant-region primers and SP2. In TCRdb, the UMI-ligation and nested PCR reads were re-called with MiXCR into one record per CDR3 protein. The table includes about 140,000 distinct CDR3 sequences, approximately 20% detected once. The length of the CDR3 is 14 residues. J gave up 6 bases and V 7 bases, and 7 bases lay outside the gene matches. CDR1 and CDR2 (germline): SQVTM, ANQGSEA.

The sequence was collected from a human donor in good health. The genes are TRBV29-1 and TRBJ2-1, with 12 bases lining up with TRBD2. The sample consisted of naive CD8+ T cells from blood. The CDR3 DNA is TGCAGCGCGACTAGCGGGAGAGGGGGCAATGAGCAGTTCTTC. Translating gives CSATSGRGGNEQFF.